Following are 30 T cell receptor beta chains from one sample sequenced in a study of OX40 agonist ivuxolimab in advanced cancers. TCRdb's table, derived via immunoSEQ multiplex PCR, lists solely in-frame clones and lacks some. The repertoire consists of about 88,000 clones, with about 85% occurring once and the leading ten covering roughly 3.8%. The material sequenced was CD4+ or CD8+ T cells sorted from blood, taken in a trial of the OX40 agonist ivuxolimab. These receptor sequences come from an adult with an advanced solid tumor such as melanoma, head and neck, liver or kidney cancer.

The rearrangement links TRBV10-2 to TRBJ2-5; 9 bases match TRBD1. CDR1 is WSHSY, CDR2 SAAADI, per germline. The CDR3 length is 15 residues. V lost 0 bases to trimming and J lost 4 bases; unmatched junction nucleotides: 3. The CDR3 sequence is CASSESRGQGETQYF. The CDR3 coding sequence is TGCGCCAGCAGTGAGTCGAGGGGACAGGGAGAGACCCAGTACTTC.

The CDR3 loop is CASSQDRNTEAFF. For the CDR3, the DNA is TGTGCCAGCAGCCAAGACAGAAACACTGAAGCTTTCTTT. The chain carries TRBV11-2 and TRBJ1-1, with D tentatively TRBD1 (5 bases). Germline assignment: CDR1 SGHAT and CDR2 FQNNGV. V was pared by 5 bases and J by 2 bases, with 9 bases between. This CDR3 region has 13 residues.

This sequence joins TRBV7-2 and TRBJ2-7, with 7 bases lining up with TRBD1. J lost 2 bases, V lost 5 bases, and 6 bases had no gene match. The CDR3 contains 14 residues. Germline V lookup: CDR1 SGHTA, CDR2 FQGNSA. The CDR3 DNA follows: TGTGCCAGCAGCGCCCAGGACAGGCCCTACGAGCAGTACTTC. Its translation is CASSAQDRPYEQYF.

The chain has TRBV4-3 and TRBJ2-5; D might be TRBD2 (5 bases). The ends were cut back, 1 base at V and 5 bases at J, with 14 bases in the middle. Germline V lookup: CDR1 LGHNA, CDR2 YSLEER. The CDR3 is 15 residues long. CDR3 region: CASSQVLGSDETQYF. The CDR3 DNA sequence: TGCGCCAGCAGCCAAGTTTTAGGGAGTGATGAGACCCAGTACTTC.

The rearrangement uses TRBV19 and TRBJ1-6; 11 bases align to TRBD1. CDR3 length: 16 residues. J lost 6 bases, V lost 6 bases, and 7 bases had no gene match. From germline, CDR1 is LNHDA and CDR2 SQIVND (reference sequence). The DNA of the CDR3 is TGTGCCAGTAGCGGGGAGGACAGGGGGCTTAATTCACCCCTCCACTTT. Its protein product is CASSGEDRGLNSPLHF. Looking up the rest from reference TRBV19 and TRBJ1-6 gives the full variable domain: DGGITQSPKYLFRKEGQNVTLSCEQNLNHDAMYWYRQDPGQGLRLIYYSQIVNDFQKGDIAEGYSVSREKKESFPLTVTSAQKNPTAFYLCASSGEDRGLNSPLHFGNGTRLTVT.

This clone was seen only once. The gene calls are TRBV5-1 and TRBJ2-2; possible D gene TRBD2, 5 bases. The CDR3 has 13 amino acids. CDR1 and CDR2 from the germline V gene are SGHRS and YFSETQ. The V end was cut by 6 bases, the J end by 7 bases, with 13 bases between. The CDR3, as DNA: TGCGCCAGCACCCCGGAGGCGAGCGGGGAGCTGTTTTTT. This translates into CASTPEASGELFF.

This chain joins TRBV10-2 and TRBJ1-2, with 7 bases identical to TRBD1. The CDR3 covers 13 residues. V shed 7 bases and J 2 bases; nucleotides not matched to a gene: 4. Germline V lookup: CDR1 WSHSY, CDR2 SAAADI. The CDR3 sequence: CASTGTANYGYTF. CDR3 DNA sequence: TGCGCCAGCACGGGGACAGCCAACTATGGCTACACCTTC.

The V call is TRBV27, the J call TRBJ1-2, with D perhaps matching TRBD1 (5 bases). Per the germline V gene, CDR1 is MNHEY and CDR2 is SMNVEV (reference sequence). Trimming left V 0 bases short and J 4 bases short, with 12 bases between. The CDR3 is 15 amino acids. The CDR3 loop reads CASSLSQGSGYGYTF. The CDR3 DNA reads as TGTGCCAGCAGTTTATCGCAGGGAAGCGGCTATGGCTACACCTTC.

The chain carries TRBV7-9 and TRBJ2-7, with 7 bases fitting TRBD1. V lost 5 bases to trimming and J lost 0 bases; unmatched junction nucleotides: 19. The CDR3 extends over 19 amino acids. Germline-derived CDR1 and CDR2 are SEHNR and FQNEAQ (reference sequence). CDR3 DNA: TGTGCCAGCAGCCACTCCGGGACAGCACTAGTAAGGGGCTCCTACGAGCAGTACTTC. Its protein product is CASSHSGTALVRGSYEQYF.

The count of this clone is one. This rearrangement joins TRBV5-6 to TRBJ2-3; D assignment may be TRBD1 or TRBD2 (6 bases each). The germline V gene has CDR1 SGHDT and CDR2 YYEEEE. CDR3 length: 16 amino acids. V was pared by 4 bases and J by 2 bases, with 17 bases between. The chain's CDR3 is CASSPVLGGPTDTQYF. Written as DNA, the CDR3 is TGTGCCAGCAGCCCCGTGTTGGGGGGCCCCACAGATACGCAGTATTTT.

This rearrangement joins TRBV19 to TRBJ2-5; 7 bases are a match to TRBD1. The germline V gene encodes CDR1 LNHDA and CDR2 SQIVND (reference sequence). After removal of 5 bases from V and 7 bases from J, the junction contained 10 bases not matched to a gene. This CDR3 spans 14 amino acids. The CDR3 DNA reads as TGTGCCAGTAGTCCCAGTACAGGGGACGGGACCCAGTACTTC. It codes for CASSPSTGDGTQYF.

This chain connects TRBV14 to TRBJ2-7; D perhaps matches TRBD2 (5 bases). The CDR3 consists of 14 residues. Germline CDR1 is SGHDN and CDR2 is FVKESK. V was trimmed by 0 bases and J by 0 bases, leaving 6 bases between them. The CDR3 loop is CASSQEDFSYEQYF. CDR3 sequence (DNA): TGTGCCAGCAGCCAAGAGGACTTCTCCTACGAGCAGTACTTC. Looking up the rest from reference TRBV14 and TRBJ2-7 gives the full variable domain: EAGVTQFPSHSVIEKGQTVTLRCDPISGHDNLYWYRRVMGKEIKFLLHFVKESKQDESGMPNNRFLAERTGGTYSTLKVQPAELEDSGVYFCASSQEDFSYEQYFGPGTRLTVT.

This clone was seen more than once but under ten times. The V call is TRBV7-6, the J call TRBJ2-7; the D is unclear. Trimming took 8 bases from V and 6 from J, leaving 11 bases between them. CDR3 size: 11 residues. Germline-derived CDR1 and CDR2 are SGHVS and FNYEAQ. The CDR3 DNA sequence: TGTGCCAGCGGCGATTGGGTCGAGCAGTACTTC. Protein sequence: CASGDWVEQYF.

Here the CDR3 reads CASSENSYNEQFF. The CDR3 DNA sequence: TGTGCCAGCAGTGAAAACTCCTACAATGAGCAGTTCTTC. The chain recombines TRBV6-4 with TRBJ2-1; D unresolved. This CDR3 contains 13 residues. Per germline, CDR1 MRHNA and CDR2 SNTAGT. The V and J ends lost 3 bases and 0 bases respectively, with 3 bases between them.

The V call is TRBV19, the J call TRBJ2-1; 13 positions match TRBD2. V lost 11 bases and J lost 4; bases outside the gene matches: 29. There are 22 residues in the CDR3. Germline lookup yields CDR1 LNHDA and CDR2 SQIVND (reference sequence). CDR3 amino acids: CAPTAGSCGLAGVLNKYNEQFF. CDR3 nucleotides: TGTGCCCCCACGGCCGGCTCATGTGGACTAGCGGGAGTACTGAACAAATACAATGAGCAGTTCTTC.

This clone was counted only a few times. The V gene is TRBV5-1, the J gene TRBJ2-7; the D gene is possibly TRBD2 (6 bases). The CDR3 extends over 16 amino acids. The germline V and J ends were trimmed by 2 bases and 3 bases, with 18 bases remaining between them. Per the germline V gene, CDR1 is SGHRS and CDR2 is YFSETQ. CDR3 protein: CASSFFERVQGYEQYF. As DNA, the CDR3 is TGCGCCAGCAGCTTTTTTGAGCGGGTCCAGGGCTACGAGCAGTACTTC.

This clone appeared a single time. V and J are TRBV27 and TRBJ2-5; 9 positions agree with TRBD2. Looked up from germline, CDR1 is MNHEY and CDR2 is SMNVEV (reference sequence). This CDR3 has 15 residues. V dropped 2 bases and J dropped 2; count of bases not matched to a gene: 3. The CDR3 region is CASSLRTSEQETQYF. CDR3 bases: TGTGCCAGCAGTTTAAGGACTAGCGAGCAAGAGACCCAGTACTTC.

CDR3 sequence reads: CASSWDTGYEQYF. The CDR3 DNA reads TGTGCCAGCAGCTGGGATACGGGATACGAGCAGTACTTC. The V and J genes are TRBV11-3 and TRBJ2-5; a possible D gene is TRBD2 (5 bases). The DNA end is a closer match to TRBJ2-7, so the J assignment may be wrong. The CDR3 runs to 13 residues. Germline V gene sequence: CDR1 SGHNT, CDR2 YENEEA.

The chain combines TRBV28 with TRBJ1-5, with unresolved D. Trimming left V 3 bases short and J 1 base short, with 7 bases between. Germline CDR1 is MDHEN and CDR2 is SYDVKM. The CDR3 spans 14 residues. The CDR3: CASSFPYSNQPQHF. CDR3 DNA: TGTGCCAGCAGTTTTCCCTACAGCAATCAGCCCCAGCATTTT. The full variable domain, rest sourced from reference TRBV28 and TRBJ1-5, is DVKVTQSSRYLVKRTGEKVFLECVQDMDHENMFWYRQDPGLGLRLIYFSYDVKMKEKGDIPEGYSVSREKKERFSLILESASTNQTSMYLCASSFPYSNQPQHFGDGTRLSIL.

This sequence joins TRBV28 and TRBJ2-7; D unclear. Germline values: CDR1 MDHEN, CDR2 SYDVKM. CDR3 size: 12 residues. The ends were cut back, 2 bases at V and 7 bases at J, with 9 bases in the middle. For the CDR3, the DNA is TGTGCCAGCAGTTTAAGGGTTTGGGAGCAGTACTTC. The encoded protein is CASSLRVWEQYF.

The CDR3 loop reads CASSLDSGNQPQHF. The DNA for the CDR3 is TGTGCCAGCAGCTTAGACTCCGGTAATCAGCCCCAGCATTTT. The V and J genes are TRBV7-8 and TRBJ1-5; D not resolved. Per the germline V gene, CDR1 is SGHVS and CDR2 is FQNEAQ. Deletions cut 1 base from V and 4 bases from J, with 8 bases between. There are 14 residues in the CDR3.

The count of this clone is one. Written as DNA, the CDR3 is TGTGCCAGCAGTTCCAGGGGGCGCGGGTATGGCTACACCTTC. The encoded protein is CASSSRGRGYGYTF. V gene TRBV28 combines with J gene TRBJ1-2; 8 bases map to TRBD1. Looked up from germline, CDR1 is MDHEN and CDR2 is SYDVKM. This CDR3 comprises 14 residues. Trimming took 4 bases from V and 5 from J; bases not matched to a gene: 6.

This clone was picked up many times. J is TRBJ1-2 and V is TRBV6-1, with 7 bases aligning to TRBD1. Germline CDR1 MNHNS, CDR2 SASEGT. The CDR3 consists of 14 residues. J was trimmed by 3 bases and V by 6 bases; bases with no gene match: 7. The CDR3 coding sequence is TGTGCCAGCAGCGACAGGGACTCCTACTATGGCTACACCTTC. Protein: CASSDRDSYYGYTF.

The rearrangement uses TRBV28 and TRBJ2-5; D not certain. The V gene lost 2 bases and the J gene lost 3 bases, with 10 bases spanning the gap. The CDR3 runs to 14 residues. Per the germline V gene, CDR1 is MDHEN and CDR2 is SYDVKM. CDR3 region: CASSLGRRKETQYF. The CDR3 DNA sequence: TGTGCCAGCAGTTTAGGCAGGAGAAAAGAGACCCAGTACTTC.

The CDR3 protein is CASSYRDPLSEQYF. The CDR3 nucleotides read TGCGCCAGCAGCTACCGGGACCCTTTGAGCGAGCAGTACTTC. The genes are TRBV5-1 and TRBJ2-7; D is tentatively TRBD1 or TRBD2 (5 bases each). The V and J ends lost 3 bases and 6 bases respectively, with 16 bases between them. Germline CDR1 is SGHRS and CDR2 is YFSETQ. CDR3 length: 14 residues.

J is TRBJ1-2 and V is TRBV25-1, with D uncertain. Germline V lookup: CDR1 MGHDK, CDR2 SYGVNS. With 3 bases removed from V and 1 base from J, the gap between germline ends came to 6 bases. This CDR3 contains 13 residues. The CDR3 reads CASSEAYNYGYTF. In DNA, the CDR3 is TGTGCCAGCAGTGAGGCATATAACTATGGCTACACCTTC.

V gene TRBV6-4 combines with J gene TRBJ2-7; the D gene is possibly TRBD1 (5 bases). Trimming pared 3 bases from V and 2 bases from J, leaving 11 bases between. The CDR3 runs to 14 residues. Germline-derived CDR1 and CDR2 are MRHNA and SNTAGT. The CDR3 protein is CASSEKQATYEQYF. The CDR3 DNA reads TGTGCCAGCAGTGAGAAACAGGCCACCTACGAGCAGTACTTC.

This chain links TRBV21-1 with TRBJ2-7. TRBV21-1 is labeled a pseudogene. This CDR3 region has 13 residues. The CDR3: CRGGDPLPYEQYF. Written as DNA, the CDR3 is TGTCGAGGTGGGGATCCGCTACCCTACGAGCAGTACTTC.

The genes are TRBV28 and TRBJ1-2; perhaps TRBD1 as D (5 bases). CDR1 is MDHEN, CDR2 SYDVKM, per germline. The V end was cut by 2 bases, the J end by 8 bases, with 15 bases between. The CDR3 has 14 residues. The CDR3 bases are TGTGCCAGCAGTTTACAGGGTTCTTCTGAAGGCTACACCTTC. Translation: CASSLQGSSEGYTF.

The V and J genes are TRBV2 and TRBJ2-5, with 7 bases aligning to TRBD1. The closer fit of TRBJ2-7 to the DNA end suggests the J call may be wrong. This CDR3 is 15 amino acids long. Germline CDR1 and CDR2: SNHLY and FYNNEI. CDR3 coding DNA: TGTGCCAGCAAGCTCGAAGGGACAGTCTCCTACGAGCAGTACTTC. It translates to CASKLEGTVSYEQYF.